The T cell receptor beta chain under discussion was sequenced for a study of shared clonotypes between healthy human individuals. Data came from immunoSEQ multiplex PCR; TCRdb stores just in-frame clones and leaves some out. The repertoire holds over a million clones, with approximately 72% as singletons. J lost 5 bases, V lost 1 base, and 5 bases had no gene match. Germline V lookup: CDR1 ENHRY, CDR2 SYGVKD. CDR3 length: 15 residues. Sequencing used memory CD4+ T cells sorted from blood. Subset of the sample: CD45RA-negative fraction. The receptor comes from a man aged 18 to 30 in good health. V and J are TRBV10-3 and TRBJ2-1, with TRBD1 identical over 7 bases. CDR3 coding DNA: TGTGCCATCAGTGAGTGGACAGGACAGGACAATGAGCAGTTCTTC. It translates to CAISEWTGQDNEQFF.